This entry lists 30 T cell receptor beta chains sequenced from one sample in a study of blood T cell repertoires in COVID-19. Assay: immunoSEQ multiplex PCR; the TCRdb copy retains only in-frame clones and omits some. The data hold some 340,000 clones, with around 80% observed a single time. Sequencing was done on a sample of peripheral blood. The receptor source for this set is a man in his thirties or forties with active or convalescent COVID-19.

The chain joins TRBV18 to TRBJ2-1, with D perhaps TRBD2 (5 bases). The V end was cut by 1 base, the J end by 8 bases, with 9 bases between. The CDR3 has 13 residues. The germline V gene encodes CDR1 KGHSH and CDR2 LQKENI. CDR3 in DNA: TGTGCCAGCTCACCACTTGCGGGCGATGAGCAGTTCTTC. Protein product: CASSPLAGDEQFF. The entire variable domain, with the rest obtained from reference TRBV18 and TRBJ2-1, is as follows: NAGVMQNPRHLVRRRGQEARLRCSPMKGHSHVYWYRQLPEEGLKFMVYLQKENIIDESGMPKERFSAEFPKEGPSILRIQQVVRGDSAAYFCASSPLAGDEQFFGPGTRLTVL.

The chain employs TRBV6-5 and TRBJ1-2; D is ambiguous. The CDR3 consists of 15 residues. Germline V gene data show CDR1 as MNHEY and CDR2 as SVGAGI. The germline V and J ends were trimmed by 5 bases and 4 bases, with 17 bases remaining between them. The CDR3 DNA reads TGTGCCAGCAGTCACCGCGCCGGACGGGGCTATGGCTACACCTTC. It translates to CASSHRAGRGYGYTF.

CDR3 coding DNA: TGCGCCAGCAGCTTGAGCGGGGGCCCCCGGGGTACGCAGTATTTT. Translating it yields CASSLSGGPRGTQYF. This chain uses TRBV5-1 with TRBJ2-3; TRBD2 aligns across 8 bases. From germline, CDR1 is SGHRS and CDR2 YFSETQ. Losses at the gene ends were 1 base for V and 8 bases for J; bases not matched to a gene: 9. The CDR3 length is 15 residues.

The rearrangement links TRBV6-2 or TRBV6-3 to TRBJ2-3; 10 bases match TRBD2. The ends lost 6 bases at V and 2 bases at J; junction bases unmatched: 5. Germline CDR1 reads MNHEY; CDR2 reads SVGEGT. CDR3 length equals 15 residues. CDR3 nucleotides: TGTGCCAGCAGCCATCTAGCGGGAGTCACAGATACGCAGTATTTT. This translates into CASSHLAGVTDTQYF.

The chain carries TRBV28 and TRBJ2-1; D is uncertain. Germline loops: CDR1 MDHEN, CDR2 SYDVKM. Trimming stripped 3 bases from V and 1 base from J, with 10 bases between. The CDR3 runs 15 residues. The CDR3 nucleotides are TGTGCCAGCAGTTTGAGGAGCCCGTCCTACAATGAGCAGTTCTTC. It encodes CASSLRSPSYNEQFF.

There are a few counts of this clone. CDR3 amino acids: CAISESSPRGSNQPQHF. As DNA, the CDR3 is TGTGCCATCAGTGAGTCGAGCCCACGGGGGAGCAATCAGCCCCAGCATTTT. This rearrangement joins TRBV10-3 to TRBJ1-5; a possible D gene is TRBD1 (5 bases). Germline V gives CDR1 ENHRY, CDR2 SYGVKD. The CDR3 is 17 amino acids. V gave up 0 bases and J gave up 1 base, with 13 bases separating them.

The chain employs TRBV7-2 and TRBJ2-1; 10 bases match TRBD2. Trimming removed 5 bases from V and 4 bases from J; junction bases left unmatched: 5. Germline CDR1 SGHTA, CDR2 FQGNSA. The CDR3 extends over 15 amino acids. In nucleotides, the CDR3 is TGTGCCAGCAGCATCCCTAGCGGGGGTTACAATGAGCAGTTCTTC. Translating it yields CASSIPSGGYNEQFF. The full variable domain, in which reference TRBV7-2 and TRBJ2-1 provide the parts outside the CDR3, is GAGVSQSPSNKVTEKGKDVELRCDPISGHTALYWYRQSLGQGLEFLIYFQGNSAPDKSGLPSDRFSAERTGGSVSTLTIQRTQQEDSAVYLCASSIPSGGYNEQFFGPGTRLTVL.

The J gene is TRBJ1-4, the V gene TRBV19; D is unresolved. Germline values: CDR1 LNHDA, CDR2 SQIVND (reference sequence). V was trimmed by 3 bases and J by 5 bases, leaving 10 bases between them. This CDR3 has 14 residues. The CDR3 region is CASSISSGNEKLFF. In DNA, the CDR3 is TGTGCCAGTAGTATTTCTTCGGGAAATGAAAAACTGTTTTTT.

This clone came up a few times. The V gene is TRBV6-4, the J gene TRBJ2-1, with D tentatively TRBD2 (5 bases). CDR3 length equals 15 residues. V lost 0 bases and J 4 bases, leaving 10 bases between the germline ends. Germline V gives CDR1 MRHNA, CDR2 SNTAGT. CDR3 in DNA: TGTGCCAGCAGTGACTCGAGCGGTAAATACAATGAGCAGTTCTTC. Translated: CASSDSSGKYNEQFF.

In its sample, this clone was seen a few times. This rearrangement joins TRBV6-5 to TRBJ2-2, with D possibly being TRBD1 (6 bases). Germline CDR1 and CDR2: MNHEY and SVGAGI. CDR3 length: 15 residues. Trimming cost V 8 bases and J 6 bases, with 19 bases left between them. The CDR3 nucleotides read TGTGCCAGCCCTACCGGGACAATAAGGTCCGGGGAGCTGTTTTTT. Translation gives CASPTGTIRSGELFF.

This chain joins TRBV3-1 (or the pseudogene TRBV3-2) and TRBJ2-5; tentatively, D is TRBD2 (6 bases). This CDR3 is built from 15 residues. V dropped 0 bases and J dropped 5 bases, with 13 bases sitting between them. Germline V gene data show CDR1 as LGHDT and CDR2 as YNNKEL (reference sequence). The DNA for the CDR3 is TGTGCCAGCAGCCAAGATCTATCCGCGGGGGAGACCCAGTACTTC. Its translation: CASSQDLSAGETQYF.

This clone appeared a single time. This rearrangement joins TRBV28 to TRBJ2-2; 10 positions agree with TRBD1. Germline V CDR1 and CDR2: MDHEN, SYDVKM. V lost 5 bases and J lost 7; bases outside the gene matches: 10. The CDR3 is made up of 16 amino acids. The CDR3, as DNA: TGTGCCAGCAGTCCGGGACAGGGGTTTTTAATCGGGGAGCTGTTTTTT. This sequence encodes CASSPGQGFLIGELFF.

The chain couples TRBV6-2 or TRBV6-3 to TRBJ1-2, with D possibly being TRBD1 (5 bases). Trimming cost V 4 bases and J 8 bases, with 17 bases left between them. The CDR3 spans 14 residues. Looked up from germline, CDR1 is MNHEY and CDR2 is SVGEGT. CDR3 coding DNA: TGTGCCAGCAGTTTAAGACAGAGTGTCGGGGGCTACACCTTC. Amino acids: CASSLRQSVGGYTF.

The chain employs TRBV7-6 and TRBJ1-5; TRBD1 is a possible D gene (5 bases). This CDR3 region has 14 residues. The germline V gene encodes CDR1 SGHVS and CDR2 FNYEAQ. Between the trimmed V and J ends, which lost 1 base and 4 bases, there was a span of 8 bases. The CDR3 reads CASSLGSGNQPQHF. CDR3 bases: TGTGCCAGCAGCTTAGGCTCAGGGAATCAGCCCCAGCATTTT.

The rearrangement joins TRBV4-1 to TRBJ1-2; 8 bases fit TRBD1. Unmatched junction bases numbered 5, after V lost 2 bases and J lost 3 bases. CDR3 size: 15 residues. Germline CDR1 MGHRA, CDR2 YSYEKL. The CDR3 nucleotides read TGCGCCAGCAGCCAACCACAGGGGGTCGACTATGGCTACACCTTC. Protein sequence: CASSQPQGVDYGYTF.

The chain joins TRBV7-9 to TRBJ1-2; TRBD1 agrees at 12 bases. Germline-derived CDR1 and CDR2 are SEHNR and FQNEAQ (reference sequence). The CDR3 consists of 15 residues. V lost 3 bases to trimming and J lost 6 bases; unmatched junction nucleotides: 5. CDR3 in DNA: TGTGCCAGCAGCTTGATGGGGACAGGGGGCGATGGCTACACCTTC. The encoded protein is CASSLMGTGGDGYTF.

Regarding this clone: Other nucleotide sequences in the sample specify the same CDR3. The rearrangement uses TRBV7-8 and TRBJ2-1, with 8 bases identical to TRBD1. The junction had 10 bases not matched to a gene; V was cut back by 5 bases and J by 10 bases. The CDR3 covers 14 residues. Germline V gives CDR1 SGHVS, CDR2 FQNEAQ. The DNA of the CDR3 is TGTGCCAGCAGCCGAGGGACAGGAAGTAACGAGCAGTTCTTC. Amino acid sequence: CASSRGTGSNEQFF. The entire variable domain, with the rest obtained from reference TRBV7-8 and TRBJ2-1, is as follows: GAGVSQSPRYKVAKRGQDVALRCDPISGHVSLFWYQQALGQGPEFLTYFQNEAQLDKSGLPSDRFFAERPEGSVSTLKIQRTQQEDSAVYLCASSRGTGSNEQFFGPGTRLTVL.

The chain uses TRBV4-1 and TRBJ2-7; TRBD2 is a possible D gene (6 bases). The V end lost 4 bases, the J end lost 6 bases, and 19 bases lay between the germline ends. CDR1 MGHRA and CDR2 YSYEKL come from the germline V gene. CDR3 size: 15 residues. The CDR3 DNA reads TGCGCCAGCAGCCCTCCCGGGACTCCAAGCCTCGAGCAGTACTTC. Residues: CASSPPGTPSLEQYF.

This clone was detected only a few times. The CDR3 nucleotides are TGTGCCAGCAGCTCCTCCGGGCAGGGAAACATTCAGTACTTC. Translated: CASSSSGQGNIQYF. This chain links TRBV7-9 with TRBJ2-4; D perhaps matches TRBD1 (5 bases). The germline V and J ends were trimmed by 4 bases and 6 bases, with 13 bases remaining between them. CDR1 is SEHNR, CDR2 FQNEAQ, per germline (reference sequence). The CDR3 sequence is 14 residues long. Supplemented by reference TRBV7-9 and TRBJ2-4, the full variable domain reads DTGVSQNPRHKITKRGQNVTFRCDPISEHNRLYWYRQTLGQGPEFLTYFQNEAQLEKSRLLSDRFSAERPKGSFSTLEIQRTEQGDSAMYLCASSSSGQGNIQYFGAGTRLSVL.

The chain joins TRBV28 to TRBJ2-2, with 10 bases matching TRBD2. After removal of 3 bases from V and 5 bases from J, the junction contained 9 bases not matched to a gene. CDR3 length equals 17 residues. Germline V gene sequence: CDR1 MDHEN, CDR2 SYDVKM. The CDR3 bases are TGTGCCAGCAGTTTCTACCTGAGCGGGAGGGGGACCGGGGAGCTGTTTTTT. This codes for CASSFYLSGRGTGELFF.

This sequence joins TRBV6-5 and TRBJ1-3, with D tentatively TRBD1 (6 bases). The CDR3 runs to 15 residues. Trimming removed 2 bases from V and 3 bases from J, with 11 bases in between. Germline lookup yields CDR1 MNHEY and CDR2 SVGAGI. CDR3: CASSYTGRVGNTIYF. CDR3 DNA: TGTGCCAGCAGTTACACAGGGAGGGTTGGAAACACCATATATTTT.

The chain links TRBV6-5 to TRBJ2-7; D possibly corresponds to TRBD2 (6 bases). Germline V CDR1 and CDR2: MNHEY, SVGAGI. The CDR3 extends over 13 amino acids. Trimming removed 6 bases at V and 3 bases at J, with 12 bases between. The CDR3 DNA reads TGTGCCAGCAGAACCGGGACTCGCTACGAGCAGTACTTC. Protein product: CASRTGTRYEQYF.

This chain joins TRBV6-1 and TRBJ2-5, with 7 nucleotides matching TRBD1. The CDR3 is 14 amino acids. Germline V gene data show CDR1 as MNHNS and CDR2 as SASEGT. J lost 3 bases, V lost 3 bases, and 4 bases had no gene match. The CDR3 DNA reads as TGTGCCAGCAGTGAGGGGACAGCAAAAGAGACCCAGTACTTC. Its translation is CASSEGTAKETQYF.

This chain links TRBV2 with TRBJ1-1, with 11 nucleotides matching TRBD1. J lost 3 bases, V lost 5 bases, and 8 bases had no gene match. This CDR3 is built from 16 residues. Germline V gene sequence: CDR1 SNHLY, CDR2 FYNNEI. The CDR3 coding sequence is TGTGCCAGCAGTCAGGACAGGGGGCCATGGGACACTGAAGCTTTCTTT. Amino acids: CASSQDRGPWDTEAFF.

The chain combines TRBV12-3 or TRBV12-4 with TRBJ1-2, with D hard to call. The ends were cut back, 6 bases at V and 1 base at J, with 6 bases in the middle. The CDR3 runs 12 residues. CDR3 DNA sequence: TGTGCCAGCAGGACACTTAACTATGGCTACACCTTC. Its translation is CASRTLNYGYTF.

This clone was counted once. CDR3 sequence (DNA): TGTGCCAGCAGCTCCAGGGGCCCGGACAATGAGCAGTTCTTC. It encodes CASSSRGPDNEQFF. The chain joins TRBV5-4 to TRBJ2-1, with D maybe TRBD1 (6 bases). Trimming removed 3 bases from V and 5 bases from J, with 12 bases in between. Germline V lookup: CDR1 SGHNT, CDR2 YYREEE (reference sequence). This CDR3 is 14 amino acids long.

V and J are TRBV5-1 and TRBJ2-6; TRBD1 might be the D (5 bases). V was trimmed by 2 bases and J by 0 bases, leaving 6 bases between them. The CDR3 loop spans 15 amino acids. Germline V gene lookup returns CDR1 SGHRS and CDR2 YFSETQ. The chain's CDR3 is CASSFGASGANVLTF. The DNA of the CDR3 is TGCGCCAGCAGCTTTGGGGCCTCTGGGGCCAACGTCCTGACTTTC. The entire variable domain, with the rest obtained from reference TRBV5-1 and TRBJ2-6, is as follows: KAGVTQTPRYLIKTRGQQVTLSCSPISGHRSVSWYQQTPGQGLQFLFEYFSETQRNKGNFPGRFSGRQFSNSRSEMNVSTLELGDSALYLCASSFGASGANVLTFGAGSRLTVL.

The CDR3 is CASSPLAGGLMNTGELFF. CDR3 sequence (DNA): TGTGCCAGCAGCCCCCTAGCGGGGGGGTTAATGAACACCGGGGAGCTGTTTTTT. This chain uses TRBV7-9 with TRBJ2-2, with 12 bases that match TRBD2. The junction had 8 bases not matched to a gene; V was cut back by 5 bases and J by 1 base. The CDR3 spans 18 residues. CDR1 and CDR2 from the germline V gene are SEHNR and FQNEAQ (reference sequence).

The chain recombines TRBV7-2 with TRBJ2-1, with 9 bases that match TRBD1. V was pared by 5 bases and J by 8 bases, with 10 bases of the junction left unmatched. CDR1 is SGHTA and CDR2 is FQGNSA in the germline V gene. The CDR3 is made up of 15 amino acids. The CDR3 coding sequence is TGTGCCAGCAGCCCGAGACAGGGGGGAAAGGATGAGCAGTTCTTC. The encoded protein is CASSPRQGGKDEQFF.

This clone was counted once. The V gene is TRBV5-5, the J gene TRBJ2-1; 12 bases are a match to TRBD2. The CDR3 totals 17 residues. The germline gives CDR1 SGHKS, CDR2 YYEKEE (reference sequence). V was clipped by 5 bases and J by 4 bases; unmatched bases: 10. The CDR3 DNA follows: TGTGCCAGCAGATACTCTAGCGGGGGGGCCGGGTACAATGAGCAGTTCTTC. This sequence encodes CASRYSSGGAGYNEQFF.